This note documents a single TCR beta chain sequence. Donors, without exception, were Caucasian adults residing in Nashville, Tennessee. The data were obtained in a study of shared clonotypes between healthy human individuals. Repertoires were generated with immunoSEQ multiplex PCR, while TCRdb's copy carries only in-frame clones and drops some. The sample consists of roughly 700,000 clones, about 90% of them appearing once. The TCR originated in a man between 18 and 35 years old in good health. Some clones in this sample may be carry-over from other donors' samples. What was sequenced was memory CD8+ T cells from PBMCs. Regarding subset: CD45RO+ cells pooled with CCR7-negative TemRA cells.

The CDR3 nucleotides read TGTGCCACCAGCCTAAGGCTCTCAGGGGACGAGCAGTACTTC. Translating gives CATSLRLSGDEQYF. V and J are TRBV15 and TRBJ2-7; D is perhaps TRBD1 (6 bases). The germline V gene encodes CDR1 LNHNV and CDR2 YYDKDF (reference sequence). The CDR3 spans 14 residues. Trimming left V 5 bases short and J 5 bases short, with 16 bases between. The full variable domain, completed using reference TRBV15 and TRBJ2-7, is DAMVIQNPRYQVTQFGKPVTLSCSQTLNHNVMYWYQQKSSQAPKLLFHYYDKDFNNEADTPDNFQSRRPNTSFCFLDIRSPGLGDTAMYLCATSLRLSGDEQYFGPGTRLTVT.